Listed below are T cell receptor beta chains from one sample, sequenced in a study of shared clonotypes between healthy human individuals. Sequencing was performed with immunoSEQ multiplex PCR; in TCRdb, only in-frame clones are kept and a portion is missing. The table shows about 2.1 million clones, with around 93% occurring only once. Sequencing was carried out using naive CD8+ T cells from PBMCs. All receptors come from a man younger than 30 in good health. Some clones in this sample may be carry-over from other donors' samples. Both conserved end residues are part of each CDR3. Fields, in order: D gene, V gene, clone size, J gene, CDR3 protein, CDR3 DNA. D genes are given only for firm matches. A clone size is listed for some rows: how often the clone was seen (once, few, many), or a class if it is expanded.

NA	TRBV25-1	NA	TRBJ1-6	CASARDPDSPLHF	TGTGCCAGCGCACGGGACCCAGATTCACCCCTCCACTTT
TRBD1	TRBV7-9	NA	TRBJ1-2	CASSSNYRTGKENGYTF	TGTGCCAGCAGCTCGAACTACCGGACAGGGAAGGAAAATGGCTACACCTTC
NA	TRBV2	NA	TRBJ1-2	CASAPLEGGYTF	TGTGCCAGCGCTCCCCTGGAAGGTGGCTACACCTTC
NA	TRBV15	NA	TRBJ2-5	CATSRGKTPVQETQYF	TGTGCCACCAGCAGAGGAAAGACCCCCGTCCAAGAGACCCAGTACTTC
TRBD1	TRBV19	NA	TRBJ1-1	CASSIDPPPLVVYDDRGNTEAFF	TGTGCCAGTAGTATAGACCCGCCGCCATTAGTCGTCTACGATGACAGGGGGAACACTGAAGCTTTCTTT
TRBD2	TRBV5-1	few	TRBJ2-7	CASSLSSGSYEQYF	TGCGCCAGCAGCTTGAGTAGCGGGAGCTACGAGCAGTACTTC
NA	TRBV11-2	NA	TRBJ2-7	CASSPRTAYEQYF	TGTGCCAGCAGCCCCCGGACAGCTTACGAGCAGTACTTC
TRBD2	TRBV5-1	NA	TRBJ2-5	CASSLGLAGVLSKTQYF	TGCGCCAGCAGCTTGGGACTAGCGGGAGTTTTAAGCAAGACCCAGTACTTC
NA	TRBV5-1	NA	TRBJ2-3	CASSLAGQSTDTQYF	TGCGCCAGCAGCTTGGCCGGACAGAGCACAGATACGCAGTATTTT
NA	TRBV7-9	once	TRBJ2-7	CASSLAMGHEQYF	TGTGCCAGCAGCTTAGCGATGGGCCACGAGCAGTACTTC
NA	TRBV27	NA	TRBJ1-2	CASSFGTSPNYGYTF	TGTGCCAGCAGTTTCGGGACATCCCCTAACTATGGCTACACCTTC
NA	TRBV27	NA	TRBJ2-3	CASSLRTLLGTDTQYF	TGTGCCAGCAGTCTCCGAACATTACTGGGCACAGATACGCAGTATTTT
NA	TRBV2	NA	TRBJ2-5	CASRDAGTLQETQYF	TGTGCCAGCAGAGATGCCGGGACACTACAAGAGACCCAGTACTTC
NA	TRBV28	NA	TRBJ2-7	CASSLGLRVDEQYF	TGTGCCAGCAGTTTAGGTCTCCGGGTGGACGAGCAGTACTTC
NA	TRBV28	NA	TRBJ1-2	CASRDRGLIYGYTF	TGTGCCAGCCGGGACCGGGGGCTGATCTATGGCTACACCTTC
NA	TRBV5-8	NA	TRBJ2-7	CASSPDVSGSYEQYF	TGTGCCAGCAGCCCGGATGTAAGCGGTTCCTACGAGCAGTACTTC
TRBD1	TRBV7-8	NA	TRBJ1-5	CASSAPGTGGYSNQPQHF	TGTGCCAGCAGCGCTCCCGGGACAGGGGGCTATAGCAATCAGCCCCAGCATTTT
TRBD1	TRBV9	NA	TRBJ2-7	CASSPSGDRLYEQYF	TGTGCCAGCAGCCCCTCCGGGGACAGACTCTACGAGCAGTACTTC